The 30 T cell receptor beta chains listed next were all sequenced from one sample in a study of shared clonotypes between healthy human individuals. Repertoires were generated with immunoSEQ multiplex PCR, while TCRdb's copy carries only in-frame clones and drops some. The sample lists 2 million to 2.5 million clones, just under 95% seen once, with 0.37% in the top ten. Sequenced input: naive CD4+ T cells from PBMCs. Stated subset: CD45RA+ positively selected. Receptors originate from a man between 18 and 35 years old in good health. Some clones in this sample may be carry-over from other donors' samples.

The J gene is TRBJ2-2, the V gene TRBV29-1; 10 positions agree with TRBD1. This CDR3 has 15 amino acids. CDR1 is SQVTM, CDR2 ANQGSEA, per germline. V was pared by 5 bases and J by 4 bases, with 7 bases of the junction left unmatched. The CDR3 nucleotides read TGCAGCGTTCGGGACAGGGGAGGTAGCACCGGGGAGCTGTTTTTT. Its protein product is CSVRDRGGSTGELFF.

This clone was detected a few times. This rearrangement joins TRBV5-1 to TRBJ1-1, with a weak D call TRBD1 (5 bases). V lost 4 bases, J lost 11 bases, and 18 bases lay in between. Germline CDR1 is SGHRS and CDR2 is YFSETQ. This CDR3 is built from 13 residues. As DNA, the CDR3 is TGCGCCAGCAGCCCGGATGACAACGGGGCGGCTTTCTTT. This encodes CASSPDDNGAAFF.

The rearrangement uses TRBV28 and TRBJ2-7; the match to TRBD1 covers 7 bases. Germline V gene lookup returns CDR1 MDHEN and CDR2 SYDVKM. The CDR3 covers 13 residues. Trimming cost V 8 bases and J 2 bases; bases outside gene matches: 6. The CDR3 region has the DNA TGTGCCAGCCAAAGGGGGCAGGCCTACGAGCAGTACTTC. Translated, it gives CASQRGQAYEQYF.

This clone was picked up a small number of times. Compared with germline, one end of the junction differs, possibly owing to a read error. V usage is TRBV6-6 and J usage is TRBJ2-1, with D possibly called TRBD1 or TRBD2 (5 bases each). Per germline, CDR1 MNHNY and CDR2 SVGAGI (reference sequence). The CDR3 is 12 amino acids. CDR3 nucleotides: TGTGCCAGCAGTTACTCGAGGGACGAAGTTGTCTTC. It encodes CASSYSRDEVVF.

The chain combines TRBV25-1 with TRBJ1-1, with D hard to call. In germline, CDR1 is MGHDK, CDR2 SYGVNS. V lost 6 bases and J lost 1, with 9 bases in between. This CDR3 comprises 13 residues. CDR3 residues: CASRPASNTEAFF. In DNA form, the CDR3 reads TGTGCCAGCAGGCCAGCGTCGAACACTGAAGCTTTCTTT. Together with reference TRBV25-1 and TRBJ1-1, the CDR3 gives the full variable domain: EADIYQTPRYLVIGTGKKITLECSQTMGHDKMYWYQQDPGMELHLIHYSYGVNSTEKGDLSSESTVSRIRTEHFPLTLESARPSHTSQYLCASRPASNTEAFFGQGTRLTVV.

The chain recombines TRBV7-2 with TRBJ2-2; TRBD1 is a possible D gene (6 bases). Looked up from germline, CDR1 is SGHTA and CDR2 is FQGNSA. The CDR3 contains 15 residues. V shed 3 bases and J shed 0 bases, with 8 bases lying between them. The chain's CDR3 is CASSFRGSNTGELFF. The DNA for the CDR3 is TGTGCCAGCAGCTTTAGGGGGTCGAACACCGGGGAGCTGTTTTTT.

A note on this clone: One end of the junction is discordant with germline, which a read error may explain. The sample carries other DNA sequences with the same CDR3. The rearrangement uses TRBV5-1 and TRBJ1-1; D is unresolved. Looked up from germline, CDR1 is SGHRS and CDR2 is YFSETQ. This CDR3 region has 14 residues. The CDR3 DNA is TGCGCCAGCAGTTTGGACGGTTCGAACACTGAAGCTTTCTTT. Its translation: CASSLDGSNTEAFF. Full variable domain (missing parts from reference TRBV5-1 and TRBJ1-1): KAGVTQTPRYLIKTRGQQVTLSCSPISGHRSVSWYQQTPGQGLQFLFEYFSETQRNKGNFPGRFSGRQFSNSRSEMNVSTLELGDSALYLCASSLDGSNTEAFFGQGTRLTVV.

The chain combines TRBV7-8 with TRBJ1-4; 9 bases are shared with TRBD1. Germline V gene data show CDR1 as SGHVS and CDR2 as FQNEAQ. V was pared by 1 base and J by 14 bases, with 8 bases of the junction left unmatched. The CDR3 runs to 14 residues. The CDR3 nucleotides read TGTGCCAGCAGCTTAGGGGGACAGGGAGTAGCTCTGTTTTTT. As protein: CASSLGGQGVALFF. Full variable domain (missing parts from reference TRBV7-8 and TRBJ1-4): GAGVSQSPRYKVAKRGQDVALRCDPISGHVSLFWYQQALGQGPEFLTYFQNEAQLDKSGLPSDRFFAERPEGSVSTLKIQRTQQEDSAVYLCASSLGGQGVALFFGSGTQLSVL.

The chain has TRBV29-1 and TRBJ2-4, with D hard to call. The CDR3 contains 13 residues. Germline CDR1 is SQVTM and CDR2 is ANQGSEA. V was clipped by 7 bases and J by 5 bases, with 15 bases between them. The CDR3 sequence is CSAAAQLENIQYF. The CDR3 region has the DNA TGCAGCGCTGCGGCCCAGCTCGAAAACATTCAGTACTTC.

For the CDR3, the DNA is TGTGCCAGCAGCCACGGGACTAGCGGATTTTACGAGCAGTACTTC. It encodes CASSHGTSGFYEQYF. The genes are TRBV7-9 and TRBJ2-7; TRBD2 matches at 11 bases. Germline trimming cut 5 bases from V and 4 bases from J; bases unmatched to any gene: 7. The CDR3 totals 15 residues. CDR1 is SEHNR, CDR2 FQNEAQ, per germline (reference sequence).

V is TRBV4-1 and J is TRBJ1-2, with TRBD1 identical over 7 bases. With 3 bases clipped from V and 0 bases from J, the junction kept 1 base outside the gene matches. CDR1 and CDR2 from the germline V gene are MGHRA and YSYEKL. The CDR3 covers 14 residues. The CDR3 is CASSHGTANYGYTF. The CDR3 DNA sequence: TGCGCCAGCAGCCATGGGACAGCTAACTATGGCTACACCTTC.

The chain is built from TRBV6-1 and TRBJ2-7; no definite D call. CDR3 length equals 13 residues. Looked up from germline, CDR1 is MNHNS and CDR2 is SASEGT. Trimming cost V 7 bases and J 2 bases, with 12 bases left between them. The CDR3 DNA is TGTGCCAGCAAAGTGAACAGTCCCTACGAGCAGTACTTC. Translated, it gives CASKVNSPYEQYF.

The V gene is TRBV28, the J gene TRBJ2-7; possibly TRBD2 for D (5 bases). V was pared by 6 bases and J by 0 bases, with 12 bases between. The CDR3 has 14 residues. Germline lookup yields CDR1 MDHEN and CDR2 SYDVKM. In DNA, the CDR3 is TGTGCCAGCAGGGACTGGGCCGGCTCCTACGAGCAGTACTTC. This translates into CASRDWAGSYEQYF.

This clone was seen a single time. The V gene is TRBV2, the J gene TRBJ1-1; D remains unclear. Germline CDR1 and CDR2: SNHLY and FYNNEI. The V end was cut by 0 bases, the J end by 7 bases, with 12 bases between. The CDR3 loop spans 14 amino acids. CDR3 protein: CASSEALGGIEAFF. The DNA for the CDR3 is TGTGCCAGCAGTGAAGCGCTTGGCGGTATTGAAGCTTTCTTT.

The V gene is TRBV6-5, the J gene TRBJ2-7; TRBD1 agrees at 8 bases. The CDR3 spans 16 residues. Losses at the gene ends were 2 bases for V and 0 bases for J; bases not matched to a gene: 6. Germline V gene sequence: CDR1 MNHEY, CDR2 SVGAGI. As DNA, the CDR3 is TGTGCCAGCAGTTACGATCGGGACAGGCTCTCCTACGAGCAGTACTTC. Protein sequence: CASSYDRDRLSYEQYF.

This chain joins TRBV28 and TRBJ1-2; D not resolved. The CDR3 spans 13 residues. Looked up from germline, CDR1 is MDHEN and CDR2 is SYDVKM. V was cut by 7 bases and J by 5 bases, with 14 bases left in between. CDR3 bases: TGTGCCAGCAACCTGGACGGTGATTATGGCTACACCTTC. It yields the protein CASNLDGDYGYTF.

The J gene is TRBJ1-4, the V gene TRBV7-2; TRBD1 matches at 8 bases. This CDR3 is built from 17 residues. Germline V CDR1 and CDR2: SGHTA, FQGNSA. With 1 base clipped from V and 7 bases from J, the junction kept 11 bases outside the gene matches. The CDR3, as DNA: TGTGCCAGCAGCTTAGATCCCGGACAGGGTTGGAGTGAAAAACTGTTTTTT. Protein: CASSLDPGQGWSEKLFF.

Worth noting for this clone: This sample includes further DNA sequences coding for the same CDR3. The gene calls are TRBV7-9 and TRBJ2-7; D remains unclear. The CDR3 contains 11 residues. The V end lost 3 bases, the J end lost 4 bases, and 4 bases lay between the germline ends. CDR1 SEHNR and CDR2 FQNEAQ come from the germline V gene (reference sequence). The CDR3 nucleotides read TGTGCCAGCAGCTTGTATTACGAGCAGTACTTC. Translation: CASSLYYEQYF.

The chain recombines TRBV19 with TRBJ2-1, with 9 positions matching TRBD2. J was trimmed by 6 bases and V by 6 bases; bases with no gene match: 9. Germline values: CDR1 LNHDA, CDR2 SQIVND (reference sequence). The CDR3 has 15 amino acids. CDR3 coding DNA: TGTGCCAGTAGACAAACGGGACTAGCCCTCAATGAGCAGTTCTTC. Translated: CASRQTGLALNEQFF.

This clone appeared a few times. The chain combines TRBV7-9 with TRBJ1-4; 7 bases line up with TRBD1. The J segment lost 1 base and the V segment lost 5 bases, leaving 7 bases of the junction unmatched. This CDR3 has 16 amino acids. Germline CDR1 reads SEHNR; CDR2 reads FQNEAQ (reference sequence). In DNA, the CDR3 is TGTGCCAGCAGCCGCCGACAGGGAGGAACTAATGAAAAACTGTTTTTT. This gives the protein CASSRRQGGTNEKLFF.

The chain links TRBV29-1 to TRBJ2-5, with a tentative D call TRBD2 (6 bases). The J call may be mistaken, given a closer DNA end match to TRBJ2-7. Per germline, CDR1 SQVTM and CDR2 ANQGSEA. The CDR3 totals 14 residues. The CDR3 here is CSVALTGEAYEQYF. CDR3 in DNA: TGCAGCGTTGCCCTTACGGGAGAGGCCTACGAGCAGTACTTC.

V gene TRBV15 combines with J gene TRBJ2-5, with 11 nucleotides matching TRBD2. The CDR3 has 16 amino acids. CDR1 and CDR2 (germline): LNHNV, YYDKDF (reference sequence). The trim removed 1 base at V and 4 bases at J, leaving 5 bases unmatched. Written as DNA, the CDR3 is TGTGCCACCAGCAGAGGGAGTAGCGGGAGGGGAGAGACCCAGTACTTC. It specifies CATSRGSSGRGETQYF.

The chain carries TRBV23-1 and TRBJ2-7; D possibly corresponds to TRBD1 (5 bases). TRBV23-1 is an ORF for which the function is uncertain. V lost 8 bases and J 0 bases, leaving 17 bases between the germline ends. The CDR3 has 15 residues. CDR3 protein: CASFPTVRVSYEQYF. CDR3 sequence (DNA): TGCGCCAGCTTCCCGACAGTGAGAGTCTCCTACGAGCAGTACTTC.

A word on this clone: The identical CDR3 is also encoded by other nucleotide sequences in the sample. V and J are TRBV5-1 and TRBJ2-5; D remains unclear. This CDR3 spans 14 amino acids. Trimming took 0 bases from V and 3 from J, leaving 9 bases between them. Germline assignment: CDR1 SGHRS and CDR2 YFSETQ. The CDR3 region has the DNA TGCGCCAGCAGCTTGGCGGGCACCGAAGAGACCCAGTACTTC. This encodes CASSLAGTEETQYF.

This rearrangement joins TRBV7-6 to TRBJ2-2, with 8 bases aligning to TRBD1. Germline values: CDR1 SGHVS, CDR2 FNYEAQ. This CDR3 is 17 amino acids long. V trimming: 0 bases; J trimming: 5 bases; junction bases outside the gene matches: 8. The CDR3 nucleotides read TGTGCCAGCAGCTTAGCCGCCGGACAGGGAAGTACCGGGGAGCTGTTTTTT. Translating it yields CASSLAAGQGSTGELFF.

This chain connects TRBV6-5 to TRBJ2-5, with TRBD2 matching over 12 bases. The CDR3 is 16 amino acids. The V gene's germline CDR1 is MNHEY and CDR2 SVGAGI. V was pared by 4 bases and J by 5 bases, with 8 bases of the junction left unmatched. CDR3 sequence: CASSSLAGGPRETQYF. The CDR3 coding sequence is TGTGCCAGCAGTTCCCTAGCGGGAGGGCCCAGGGAGACCCAGTACTTC.

This clone was recorded a few times. The V and J genes are TRBV2 and TRBJ1-1; D is unclear. V dropped 2 bases and J dropped 7 bases, with 14 bases sitting between them. This CDR3 has 14 residues. CDR1 is SNHLY and CDR2 is FYNNEI in the germline V gene. CDR3: CASSESTSVYEAFF. CDR3 nucleotide sequence: TGTGCCAGCAGTGAAAGCACGTCTGTTTATGAAGCTTTCTTT. The variable domain in full, completed from reference TRBV2 and TRBJ1-1, reads EPEVTQTPSHQVTQMGQEVILRCVPISNHLYFYWYRQILGQKVEFLVSFYNNEISEKSEIFDDQFSVERPDGSNFTLKIRSTKLEDSAMYFCASSESTSVYEAFFGQGTRLTVV.

Notes on this clone: Other DNA sequences in this specimen translate into the identical CDR3. The chain links TRBV7-2 to TRBJ2-7, with unresolved D. The germline CDR1 and CDR2 sequences are SGHTA and FQGNSA. Between the trimmed V and J ends, which lost 2 bases and 0 bases, there was a span of 8 bases. The CDR3 has 14 residues. CDR3 bases: TGTGCCAGCAGCTTATCGGCCAGCTCCTACGAGCAGTACTTC. Translating gives CASSLSASSYEQYF. The variable domain in full, with the rest retrieved from reference TRBV7-2 and TRBJ2-7, is GAGVSQSPSNKVTEKGKDVELRCDPISGHTALYWYRQSLGQGLEFLIYFQGNSAPDKSGLPSDRFSAERTGGSVSTLTIQRTQQEDSAVYLCASSLSASSYEQYFGPGTRLTVT.

A word on this clone: Other DNA sequences of this sample code for an identical CDR3. The chain couples TRBV27 to TRBJ2-1, with D uncertain. CDR1 is MNHEY and CDR2 is SMNVEV in the germline V gene (reference sequence). The CDR3 consists of 14 residues. Trimming removed 5 bases from V and 0 bases from J, with 8 bases in between. For the CDR3, the DNA is TGTGCCAGCAGTCCCCAGAGCTCCTACAATGAGCAGTTCTTC. The encoded protein is CASSPQSSYNEQFF.

The chain employs TRBV10-2 and TRBJ2-5; no clear D gene. The CDR3 is made up of 16 amino acids. Germline V gene sequence: CDR1 WSHSY, CDR2 SAAADI. Deletions cut 4 bases from V and 0 bases from J, with 15 bases between. CDR3 DNA sequence: TGCGCCAGCAGTGCAGTACAAAGTCAGTACCAAGAGACCCAGTACTTC. It translates to CASSAVQSQYQETQYF.